This T cell receptor (beta chain) derives from a study of OX40 agonist ivuxolimab in advanced cancers. Study summary: Hepatocellular carcinoma, melanoma, renal cell or head and neck cancer was diagnosed in the dose-escalation patients. From roughly 23 to 85 years was the age range, with a mean of approximately 63 years, and nearly 85% were male. Regarding the study as a whole: Relative to CD4+ cells, CD8+ T cells on average had more expanded clones.

This clone was picked up one time. Its antigen remains unidentified. Assay: immunoSEQ multiplex PCR; the TCRdb copy retains only in-frame clones and omits some. The table lists over 30,000 clones, roughly four fifths of them singletons. CDR1 is DFQATT and CDR2 is SNEGSKA in the germline V gene (reference sequence). Between the trimmed V and J ends, which lost 3 bases and 9 bases, there was a span of 3 bases. CDR3 length: 9 amino acids. The receptor was isolated from an adult with an advanced solid tumor such as melanoma, head and neck, liver or kidney cancer. V gene TRBV20-1 combines with J gene TRBJ2-1; D unclear. This specimen consisted of CD4+ or CD8+ T cells sorted from blood, obtained in a trial of the OX40 agonist ivuxolimab. This CDR3 is CSASAEQFF. Here the CDR3 DNA reads TGCAGTGCTAGTGCTGAGCAGTTCTTC.